This T cell receptor beta chain was sequenced during a study of control samples from healthy donors and cancer patients. Only in-frame clones appear in the TCRdb table, and some are missing; sequencing was by immunoSEQ multiplex PCR. Here the sample spans 100,000 to 110,000 clones, roughly 87% being singletons. V lost 5 bases and J lost 6; bases outside the gene matches: 10. Germline V CDR1 and CDR2: SGHTA, FQGTGA. This CDR3 region has 15 residues. The source of this sequence is a woman aged 50 to 65 in good health. The source material was blood. This chain connects TRBV7-3 to TRBJ2-4, with 7 bases lining up with TRBD1. This CDR3 is CASSLYPRGLNIQYF. CDR3 coding DNA: TGTGCCAGCAGCCTATATCCGAGGGGGCTAAACATTCAGTACTTC. Full variable domain (outside the CDR3, taken from reference TRBV7-3 and TRBJ2-4): GAGVSQTPSNKVTEKGKYVELRCDPISGHTALYWYRQSLGQGPEFLIYFQGTGAADDSGLPNDRFFAVRPEGSVSTLKIQRTERGDSAVYLCASSLYPRGLNIQYFGAGTRLSVL.